These T cell receptor beta chains were read from a single sample in a study of blood T cell repertoires in COVID-19. The data were produced by immunoSEQ multiplex PCR, yet TCRdb's version contains in-frame clones alone and is incomplete. The sample has about 73,000 clones; over 85% are singletons. Sequencing was done on a sample of peripheral blood. All receptors derive from a woman of 80 years or more with active or convalescent COVID-19. Each CDR3 is given with its conserved first and last residue. Fields, in order: CDR3 length, D gene, J gene, V gene, CDR3 protein, CDR3 DNA. A D gene is named only where the DNA matches it firmly.

16,TRBD1,TRBJ2-1,TRBV4-3,CASSQARTGVGNEQFF,TGCGCCAGCAGCCAGGCAAGGACAGGGGTGGGGAATGAGCAGTTCTTC
15,TRBD1,TRBJ1-1,TRBV9,CASSDTRGPNTEAFF,TGTGCCAGCAGCGATACCAGGGGGCCGAACACTGAAGCTTTCTTT
14,NA,TRBJ2-2,TRBV7-9,CASSLVTGTGELFF,TGTGCCAGCAGCTTAGTTACGGGTACCGGGGAGCTGTTTTTT
18,NA,TRBJ2-5,TRBV9,CASSVPGQGPPGGETQYF,TGTGCCAGCAGCGTTCCGGGACAGGGCCCTCCGGGGGGGGAGACCCAGTACTTC
15,NA,TRBJ1-3,TRBV14,CASSQDQYRGNTIYF,TGTGCCAGCAGCCAAGATCAGTACAGGGGAAACACCATATATTTT
16,TRBD1,TRBJ2-1,TRBV19,CASKWDLTGAYNEQFF,TGTGCCAGTAAGTGGGACTTGACAGGGGCCTACAATGAGCAGTTCTTC
14,TRBD1,TRBJ1-2,TRBV28,CASSPPGTVYGYTF,TGTGCCAGCAGTCCCCCCGGGACAGTCTATGGCTACACCTTC
15,NA,TRBJ1-3,TRBV11-2,CASSLVPISGNTIYF,TGTGCCAGCAGCTTAGTGCCTATCTCTGGAAACACCATATATTTT
17,NA,TRBJ1-3,TRBV9,CASSPYLVGSSGNTIYF,TGTGCCAGCAGCCCCTACTTAGTCGGGTCAAGTGGAAACACCATATATTTT
12,TRBD2,TRBJ2-7,TRBV6-5,CASSSGEGEQYF,TGTGCCAGCAGTTCGGGGGAGGGCGAGCAGTACTTC
11,NA,TRBJ2-7,TRBV20-1,CSASGGWEQYF,TGCAGTGCTAGTGGGGGCTGGGAGCAGTACTTC
14,NA,TRBJ1-1,TRBV5-1,CASSLDGSRTEAFF,TGCGCCAGCAGCTTGGATGGGAGTAGGACTGAAGCTTTCTTT
15,NA,TRBJ1-2,TRBV14,CASSQVGQRRGGYTF,TGTGCCAGCAGCCAAGTTGGCCAGAGGCGAGGGGGCTACACCTTC
14,TRBD1,TRBJ1-2,TRBV5-1,CASSLEAGGHGYTF,TGCGCCAGCAGCTTGGAGGCAGGGGGGCATGGCTACACCTTC
14,NA,TRBJ2-2,TRBV19,CASSIAGSTGELFF,TGTGCCAGTAGTATAGCTGGGAGCACCGGGGAGCTGTTTTTT
14,TRBD1,TRBJ1-5,TRBV12-5,CASGLRQGARPQHF,TGTGCTAGTGGCCTCCGACAGGGGGCGCGGCCCCAGCATTTT
16,TRBD1,TRBJ1-2,TRBV3-1/TRBV3-2,CASSLRQGVTMYGYTF,TGTGCCAGCAGCCTGAGACAGGGAGTAACCATGTATGGCTACACCTTC